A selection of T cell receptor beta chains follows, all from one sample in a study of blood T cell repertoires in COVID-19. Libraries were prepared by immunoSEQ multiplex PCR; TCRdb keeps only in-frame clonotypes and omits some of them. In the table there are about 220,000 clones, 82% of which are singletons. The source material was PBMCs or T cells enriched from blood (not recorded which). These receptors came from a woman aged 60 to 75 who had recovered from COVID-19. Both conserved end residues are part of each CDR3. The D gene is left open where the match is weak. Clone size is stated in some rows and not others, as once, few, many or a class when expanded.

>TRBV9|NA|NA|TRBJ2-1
TGTGCCAGCAGCGTAAGGAGTAGGGGTAATGAGCAGTTCTTC
CASSVRSRGNEQFF
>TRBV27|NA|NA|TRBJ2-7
TGTGCCAGCAGTTTATTAGGGGGGGCGGCCTACGAGCAGTACTTC
CASSLLGGAAYEQYF
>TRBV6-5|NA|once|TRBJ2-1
TGTGCCAGCAGTCAGGCGACAAGACCGTTCTTC
CASSQATRPFF
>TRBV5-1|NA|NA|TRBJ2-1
TGCGCCAGCATCTCGTGGGACTTCCCCGACAATGAGCAGTTCTTC
CASISWDFPDNEQFF
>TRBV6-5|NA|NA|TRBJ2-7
TGTGCCAGCAGGATGGGGGCAGGGTACGAGCAGTACTTC
CASRMGAGYEQYF
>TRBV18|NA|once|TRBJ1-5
TGTGCCAGCTCACCGGGAGGGCGAGACCAGCCCCAGCATTTT
CASSPGGRDQPQHF
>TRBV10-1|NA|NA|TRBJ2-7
TGCGCCAGCAGCCCACCCAGCGCTAACTCCTACGAGCAGTACTTC
CASSPPSANSYEQYF
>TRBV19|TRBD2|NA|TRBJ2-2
TGTGCCAGTAGTATCGGCGGGGGGAGGTCCGGGGAGCTGTTTTTT
CASSIGGGRSGELFF
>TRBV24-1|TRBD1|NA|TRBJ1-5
TGTGCCACCAGTGACCGGGACAGGGGGGGCAATCAGCCCCAGCATTTT
CATSDRDRGGNQPQHF
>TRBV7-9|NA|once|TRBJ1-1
TGTGCCAGCAGCTTAGGGGGACTGAAGAACACTGAAGCTTTCTTT
CASSLGGLKNTEAFF
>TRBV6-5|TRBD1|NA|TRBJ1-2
TGTGCCAGCAGCCGACAGGGGGCTTATGGCTACACCTTC
CASSRQGAYGYTF
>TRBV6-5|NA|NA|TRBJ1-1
TGTGCCAGCAGTTACCAGGACAGCTATGAAGCTTTCTTT
CASSYQDSYEAFF
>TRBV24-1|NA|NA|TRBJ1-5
TGTGCCACCAGTGATTTCGGGGGACCCTGGGCCCAGCATTTT
CATSDFGGPWAQHF
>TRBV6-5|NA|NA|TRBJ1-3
TGTGCCAGCACTCGGGGGGCTGGAAACACCATATATTTT
CASTRGAGNTIYF
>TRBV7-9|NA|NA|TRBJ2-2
TGTGCCAGTCGCGGGACAGAGAACACCGGGGAGCTGTTTTTT
CASRGTENTGELFF
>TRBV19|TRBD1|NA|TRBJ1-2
TGTGCCAGTAGTTCTTGGGACAGCCTCGCTCACTATGGCTACACCTTC
CASSSWDSLAHYGYTF
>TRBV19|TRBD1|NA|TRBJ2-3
TGTGCCAGTAGTATAGGGGGACAGGGTGGCACAGATACGCAGTATTTT
CASSIGGQGGTDTQYF
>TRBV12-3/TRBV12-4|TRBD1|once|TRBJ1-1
TGTGCCAGCAGTTCCGACAGGGCTACTGAAGCTTTCTTT
CASSSDRATEAFF
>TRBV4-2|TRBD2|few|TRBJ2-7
TGTGCCAGCAGCCAAGGGTGGACTAGCGGAACAGGAGGGGCCTACGAGCAGTACTTC
CASSQGWTSGTGGAYEQYF